This T cell receptor beta chain was recorded in a study of T cell responses to AZD1222 COVID-19 vaccine. Here immunoSEQ multiplex PCR was the method, and the copy in TCRdb shows in-frame clones only, minus some. The sample records about 88,000 clones, approximately 90% being singletons. The CDR3 length is 16 residues. Looked up from germline, CDR1 is LGHNA and CDR2 is YSLEER. V was trimmed by 0 bases and J by 1 base, leaving 13 bases between them. Overall study findings and caveats: Donors were chiefly white British, with a greater number of females, and clonal diversity was perhaps underestimated. Just 5 to 7 AZD1222 recipients were seropositive at baseline.

Regarding this clone: The target antigen is unknown.

The sequences come from peripheral blood, collected 28 days after the second AZD1222 dose. The clonotype originates from an adult who received the AZD1222 COVID-19 vaccine. This sequence joins TRBV4-3 and TRBJ2-7; D not certain. CDR3 amino acids: CASSQDRALLSYEQYF. The DNA for the CDR3 is TGCGCCAGCAGCCAAGATCGGGCCCTACTATCCTACGAGCAGTACTTC.